This T cell receptor (beta chain) originates from a study of spatial heterogeneity in lung cancer. Note on this clonotype: With the library built for alpha chains, this beta chain is off target and its frequency is not meaningful.

Noted time point: blood at routine non-recurrence follow-up after resection. Trimming cost V 4 bases and J 1 base, with 17 bases left between them. The CDR3 is made up of 17 amino acids. Germline loops: CDR1 WNHNN, CDR2 SYGVQD (reference sequence). From the 5' RACE reads, TCRdb called clonotypes with MiXCR, one entry per CDR3 protein. This repertoire shows over 950 distinct CDR3 sequences, 35% to 45% found once; its top ten account for 15% to 20%. The TCR sequence derives from a female donor with early-stage non-small cell lung cancer. V and J are TRBV10-1 and TRBJ2-1, with D possibly TRBD1 on 5 matching bases. Sequencing used PBMCs, obtained at follow-up. In DNA, the CDR3 is TGCGCCAGCAGTGTAGGCCAGGGCGCCTTTTCCTACAATGAGCAGTTCTTC. Translating gives CASSVGQGAFSYNEQFF.